This T cell receptor beta chain stems from a study of technical replicates of blood from several donors. Here immunoSEQ multiplex PCR was the method, and the copy in TCRdb shows in-frame clones only, minus some. Of tens of thousands of clones detected, roughly 90% appear once; the ten largest clones hold under 0.5%. This CDR3 is 12 amino acids long. Germline V gives CDR1 LNHDA, CDR2 SQIVND (reference sequence). V lost 6 bases and J 6 bases, leaving 10 bases between the germline ends. The chain employs TRBV19 and TRBJ2-3, with D uncertain. Sequencing was performed on T cells isolated from PBMCs. The TCR sequence derives from a human donor in good health. CDR3 coding DNA: TGTGCCAGTAGAGACATTGGCGATACGCAGTATTTT. Its translation is CASRDIGDTQYF.